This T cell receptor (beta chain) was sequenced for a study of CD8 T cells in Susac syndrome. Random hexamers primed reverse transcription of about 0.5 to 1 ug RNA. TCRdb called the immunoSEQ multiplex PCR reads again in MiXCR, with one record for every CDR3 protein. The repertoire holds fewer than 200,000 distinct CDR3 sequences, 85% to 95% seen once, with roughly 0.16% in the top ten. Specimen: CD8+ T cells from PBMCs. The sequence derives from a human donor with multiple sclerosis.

CDR3 coding DNA: TGCAGCGTCGAAATGCAGGGGGTCTCCTACAATGAGCAGTTCTTC. This translates into CSVEMQGVSYNEQFF. The rearrangement uses TRBV29-1 and TRBJ2-1, with 7 bases matching TRBD1. The CDR3 has 15 amino acids. Germline V gene sequence: CDR1 SQVTM, CDR2 ANQGSEA. Trimming took 6 bases from V and 0 from J; bases not matched to a gene: 8.